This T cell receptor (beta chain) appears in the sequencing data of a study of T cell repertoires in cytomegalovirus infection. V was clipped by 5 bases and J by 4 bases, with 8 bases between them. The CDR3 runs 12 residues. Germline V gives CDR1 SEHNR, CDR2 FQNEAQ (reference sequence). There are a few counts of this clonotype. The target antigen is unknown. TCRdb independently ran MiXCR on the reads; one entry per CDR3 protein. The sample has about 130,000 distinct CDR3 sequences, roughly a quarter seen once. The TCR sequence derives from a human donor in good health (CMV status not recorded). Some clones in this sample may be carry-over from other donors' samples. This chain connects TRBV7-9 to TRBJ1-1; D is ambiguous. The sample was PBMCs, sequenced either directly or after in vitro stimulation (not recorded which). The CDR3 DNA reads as TGTGCCAGCAGCCTGGGGATCACTGAAGCTTTCTTT. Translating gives CASSLGITEAFF.